This TCR beta chain comes out of a study of T cell repertoires in cytomegalovirus infection. Study at large: CMV infection together with matching HLA type was indicated by public TCR beta signatures.

General observations from the study: Totalled public TCR beta family frequency picked out people who carried CMV plus the relevant HLA. HLA-C-restricted CMV clonotypes gave the most frequent clonotype in two of eight donors.

This clonotype was recorded many times. Its antigen remains unidentified. CDR1 and CDR2 (germline): MGHDK, SYGVNS. V lost 3 bases to trimming and J lost 1 base, with 15 bases between them. This CDR3 contains 17 residues. TCRdb recomputed calls from the reads with MiXCR, one row per CDR3 protein. This sample has a few hundred thousand distinct CDR3 sequences, with 17% found just once. Sequencing used CD8+ T cells from PBMCs. The chain uses TRBV25-1 and TRBJ2-2; a possible D gene is TRBD1 (5 bases). This receptor was obtained from a human donor in good health (CMV status not recorded). Some clones in this sample may be carry-over from other donors' samples. CDR3 nucleotides: TGTGCCAGCAGTGAGGGCAGGGTAACCTTGAACACCGGGGAGCTGTTTTTT. It encodes CASSEGRVTLNTGELFF.